A single sample gave rise to the 14 T cell receptor beta chains below, sequenced in a study of shared clonotypes between healthy human individuals. The table came from immunoSEQ multiplex PCR; TCRdb's copy has only in-frame clones and leaves some out. The top ten clones hold 0.36% of a sample with fewer than 1.8 million clones, approximately 98.5% of them seen once. Sequencing was done on a sample of naive CD4+ T cells sorted from blood. Subset indicated: CD45RA+ positively selected. The receptors derive from a man under 40 in good health.

The rearrangement links TRBV29-1 to TRBJ2-1; TRBD2 aligns across 7 bases. Per germline, CDR1 SQVTM and CDR2 ANQGSEA. V dropped 4 bases and J dropped 3; count of bases not matched to a gene: 9. CDR3 size: 15 residues. This CDR3 is CSVAEPGLNYNEQFF. In DNA form, the CDR3 reads TGCAGCGTTGCAGAACCGGGACTAAACTACAATGAGCAGTTCTTC.

V usage is TRBV19 and J usage is TRBJ2-5; D is possibly TRBD1 (6 bases). Germline V lookup: CDR1 LNHDA, CDR2 SQIVND (reference sequence). Deletions cut 3 bases from V and 1 base from J, with 9 bases between. The CDR3 contains 14 residues. The CDR3 region is CASSITGIQETQYF. CDR3 bases: TGTGCCAGTAGTATTACAGGGATCCAAGAGACCCAGTACTTC.

As regards this clone: Other nucleotide sequences in the sample specify the same CDR3. The rearrangement uses TRBV18 and TRBJ2-1, with 12 bases fitting TRBD1. CDR3 length equals 16 residues. V lost 1 base and J lost 6; bases outside the gene matches: 4. CDR1 is KGHSH and CDR2 is LQKENI in the germline V gene. CDR3 nucleotides: TGTGCCAGCTCACCACTTGGGACAGGGGGCTTCAATGAGCAGTTCTTC. Translated, it gives CASSPLGTGGFNEQFF.

The rearrangement uses TRBV18 and TRBJ1-1; TRBD1 agrees at 8 bases. This CDR3 has 15 residues. CDR1 KGHSH and CDR2 LQKENI come from the germline V gene. The junction had 7 bases not matched to a gene; V was cut back by 3 bases and J by 4 bases. The CDR3 spells CASSPLQGAGTEAFF. The CDR3 region has the DNA TGTGCCAGCTCACCGTTGCAGGGGGCCGGCACTGAAGCTTTCTTT.

The chain couples TRBV4-3 to TRBJ1-1; perhaps TRBD1 as D (5 bases). The germline V gene has CDR1 LGHNA and CDR2 YSLEER. V was pared by 0 bases and J by 4 bases, with 12 bases between. This CDR3 comprises 15 residues. CDR3 bases: TGCGCCAGCAGCCAAGAAGGGGTCTTTACCACTGAAGCTTTCTTT. Protein product: CASSQEGVFTTEAFF.

The chain employs TRBV2 and TRBJ2-3; no clear D. Germline V gene sequence: CDR1 SNHLY, CDR2 FYNNEI. The V gene lost 5 bases and the J gene lost 2 bases, with 5 bases spanning the gap. The CDR3 extends over 12 amino acids. CDR3 DNA sequence: TGTGCCAGCAGTCTCGACACAGATACGCAGTATTTT. It specifies CASSLDTDTQYF.

This chain joins TRBV14 and TRBJ2-7, with a possible D match to TRBD2 (5 bases). The V gene lost 4 bases and the J gene lost 3 bases, with 16 bases spanning the gap. The V gene's germline CDR1 is SGHDN and CDR2 FVKESK. The length of the CDR3 is 15 residues. The CDR3 DNA reads as TGTGCCAGCAGCCTAACTAAGGACTCAAACTACGAGCAGTACTTC. Residues: CASSLTKDSNYEQYF.

The genes are TRBV7-9 and TRBJ2-3; possibly TRBD2 for D (6 bases). The CDR3 extends over 15 amino acids. Trimming removed 5 bases from V and 6 bases from J, with 18 bases in between. Germline V gene sequence: CDR1 SEHNR, CDR2 FQNEAQ (reference sequence). The CDR3, as DNA: TGTGCCAGCAGCCAAGGGTCCCCACGGGGGGATACGCAGTATTTT. Its protein is CASSQGSPRGDTQYF.

J is TRBJ1-1 and V is TRBV7-6, with TRBD1 matching 8 bases. With V trimmed by 4 bases and J by 5 bases, 9 bases remained unmatched. The CDR3 consists of 15 residues. Germline V gene sequence: CDR1 SGHVS, CDR2 FNYEAQ. The CDR3, as DNA: TGTGCCAGCAGCTCCGCCAGGGGGCTGAGGACTGAAGCTTTCTTT. Amino acid sequence: CASSSARGLRTEAFF.

The chain combines TRBV7-9 with TRBJ2-7; TRBD1 agrees at 7 bases. With V trimmed by 5 bases and J by 5 bases, 12 bases remained unmatched. The length of the CDR3 is 15 residues. Germline V CDR1 and CDR2: SEHNR, FQNEAQ (reference sequence). The CDR3 region is CASSRVQGMWNEQYF. CDR3 in DNA: TGTGCCAGCAGCCGAGTACAGGGGATGTGGAACGAGCAGTACTTC.

The J gene is TRBJ2-1, the V gene TRBV15; TRBD1 agrees at 7 bases. The CDR3 has 14 residues. Losses at the gene ends were 3 bases for V and 7 bases for J; bases not matched to a gene: 6. CDR1 is LNHNV, CDR2 YYDKDF, per germline (reference sequence). The CDR3 DNA is TGTGCCACCAGCAGGGGGGACAGAACTAATGAGCAGTTCTTC. It yields the protein CATSRGDRTNEQFF.

This rearrangement joins TRBV28 to TRBJ2-7; unclear D gene. Germline loops: CDR1 MDHEN, CDR2 SYDVKM. The CDR3 covers 16 residues. The V gene lost 3 bases and the J gene lost 5 bases, with 20 bases spanning the gap. The CDR3: CASSLSMVLRFNEQYF. The CDR3 DNA reads TGTGCCAGCAGTTTGTCCATGGTTTTAAGGTTCAACGAGCAGTACTTC.

The chain employs TRBV30 and TRBJ2-7; perhaps TRBD2 as D (7 bases). Germline CDR1 is GTSNPN and CDR2 is SVGIG (reference sequence). The V end was cut by 0 bases, the J end by 2 bases, with 14 bases between. The CDR3 totals 15 residues. CDR3 sequence: CAWSVPRGGAYEQYF. Written as DNA, the CDR3 is TGTGCCTGGAGTGTACCGCGCGGGGGCGCCTACGAGCAGTACTTC.

This chain links TRBV28 with TRBJ2-2, with no clear D. CDR3 size: 15 residues. V was clipped by 2 bases and J by 1 base, with 8 bases between them. Germline assignment: CDR1 MDHEN and CDR2 SYDVKM. The CDR3 nucleotides are TGTGCCAGCAGTTTAATAGCAGGGAACACCGGGGAGCTGTTTTTT. Residues: CASSLIAGNTGELFF.